Listed below are T cell receptor beta chains from one sample, sequenced in a study of blood T cell repertoires in COVID-19. Using immunoSEQ multiplex PCR, the repertoire was profiled, and TCRdb retains in-frame clones only, with some absent. Here the sample spans approximately 130,000 clones, about four fifths being singletons. The sample comprised peripheral blood. The receptors here all came from a human donor in a cohort sampled during active COVID-19. The CDR3 runs from the conserved cysteine through the conserved F or W. A D gene is named only where the DNA matches it firmly. Size values are once, few and many counts, or a class for expanded clones, and some rows have none.

TRBJ1-6,TRBV19,TRBD1,.,CASSISNRGNSPLHF,TGTGCCAGTAGTATTTCGAACAGGGGTAATTCACCCCTCCACTTT
TRBJ1-5,TRBV6-6,TRBD1,few,CASSWTGDGNQPQHF,TGTGCCAGCAGCTGGACAGGGGACGGCAATCAGCCCCAGCATTTT
TRBJ2-2,TRBV5-1,TRBD2,.,CASKAGGYTGELFF,TGCGCCAGCAAGGCGGGGGGCTACACCGGGGAGCTGTTTTTT
TRBJ2-4,TRBV25-1,TRBD2,.,CASSPLAGVGNIQYF,TGTGCCAGCAGCCCACTAGCGGGGGTAGGAAACATTCAGTACTTC
TRBJ2-1,TRBV5-1,TRBD1,.,CASSSRQGAYNEQFF,TGCGCCAGCAGCTCCAGACAGGGCGCCTACAATGAGCAGTTCTTC
TRBJ2-7,TRBV20-1,TRBD1,.,CSASRQGQLEEQYF,TGCAGTGCTAGTCGACAGGGTCAACTGGAGGAGCAGTACTTC
TRBJ1-1,TRBV6-5,TRBD1,.,CASSSTGLTEAFF,TGTGCCAGCAGCTCGACAGGGCTCACTGAAGCTTTCTTT
TRBJ1-2,TRBV12-3/TRBV12-4,.,.,CASAPNRVNGYTF,TGTGCCAGCGCACCAAACAGGGTGAATGGCTACACCTTC
TRBJ1-2,TRBV12-3/TRBV12-4,.,.,CASSLALGSGYTF,TGTGCCAGCAGTTTAGCTTTAGGGAGTGGCTACACCTTC
TRBJ2-1,TRBV10-3,TRBD1,.,CAISEVRGSYNEQFF,TGTGCCATCAGTGAGGTCAGGGGGTCCTACAATGAGCAGTTCTTC
TRBJ1-6,TRBV6-5,.,.,CASSYLPRTPGSPLHF,TGTGCCAGCAGTTACTTGCCTCGTACCCCGGGGTCACCCCTCCACTTT
TRBJ1-2,TRBV7-9,.,.,CASSSGRQLINYGYTF,TGTGCCAGCAGCTCGGGCCGACAGCTAATTAACTATGGCTACACCTTC
TRBJ2-3,TRBV27,TRBD2,.,CASGFLAGGSDTQYF,TGTGCCAGCGGGTTTCTAGCGGGGGGGTCAGATACGCAGTATTTT
TRBJ1-5,TRBV14,.,.,CASSQSSNQPQHF,TGTGCCAGCAGCCAATCGAGCAATCAGCCCCAGCATTTT
TRBJ2-1,TRBV6-4,TRBD1,.,CASSVDRSSYNEQFF,TGTGCCAGCAGTGTGGACAGGAGCTCCTACAATGAGCAGTTCTTC
TRBJ1-6,TRBV10-3,TRBD1,.,CAIGTVHNSPLHF,TGTGCCATCGGGACAGTCCATAATTCACCCCTCCACTTT
TRBJ1-2,TRBV5-1,.,.,CASSFDTGPYGYTF,TGCGCCAGCAGCTTCGACACAGGCCCCTATGGCTACACCTTC
TRBJ2-7,TRBV30,.,.,CAWSGTGSTYEQYF,TGTGCCTGGAGTGGAACAGGGAGCACCTACGAGCAGTACTTC
TRBJ1-5,TRBV6-4,.,.,CASSDYGQSVSNQPQHF,TGTGCCAGCAGTGACTACGGACAGTCCGTTAGCAATCAGCCCCAGCATTTT
TRBJ2-5,TRBV3-1/TRBV3-2,.,.,CASSHWLLRDSQETQYF,TGTGCCAGCAGCCATTGGTTGTTGAGGGATTCCCAAGAGACCCAGTACTTC
TRBJ2-1,TRBV6-5,.,once,CASWRYEQDNEQFF,TGTGCCAGCTGGAGATACGAACAGGACAATGAGCAGTTCTTC
TRBJ2-7,TRBV27,.,.,CASSSSGTSYEQYF,TGTGCCAGCAGTTCCTCCGGGACTTCCTACGAGCAGTACTTC
TRBJ2-2,TRBV7-8,.,.,CASREVSTGELFF,TGTGCCAGCCGGGAAGTAAGCACCGGGGAGCTGTTTTTT
TRBJ1-2,TRBV11-1,.,.,CASSANRVENYGYTF,TGTGCCAGCAGCGCCAACAGGGTCGAGAACTATGGCTACACCTTC
TRBJ2-3,TRBV18,.,.,CASSPRGSSTDTQYF,TGTGCCAGCTCACCGAGGGGGTCTAGCACAGATACGCAGTATTTT
TRBJ2-3,TRBV5-6,TRBD2,.,CASSGPSGGTGTQYF,TGTGCCAGCAGCGGACCTAGCGGGGGAACCGGTACGCAGTATTTT
TRBJ1-3,TRBV5-4,.,.,CASSPGGGGGNTIYF,TGTGCCAGCAGCCCGGGAGGGGGGGGTGGAAACACCATATATTTT
TRBJ2-1,TRBV18,TRBD1,.,CASSPETGSYNEQFF,TGTGCCAGCTCACCAGAGACAGGGTCCTACAATGAGCAGTTCTTC
TRBJ2-5,TRBV19,TRBD2,.,CASSILSGGVETQYF,TGTGCCAGTAGTATACTAAGCGGGGGGGTGGAGACCCAGTACTTC
TRBJ2-3,TRBV20-1,.,.,CSASSSGPTDTQYF,TGCAGTGCTAGTTCCAGCGGTCCCACAGATACGCAGTATTTT
TRBJ2-5,TRBV4-1,TRBD2,.,CASSQDQGGIDSETQYF,TGCGCCAGCAGCCAAGATCAGGGAGGGATCGACTCAGAGACCCAGTACTTC
TRBJ2-1,TRBV18,TRBD2,.,CASSPNSGGAPREQFF,TGTGCCAGCTCACCAAATAGCGGGGGGGCACCCCGTGAGCAGTTCTTC
TRBJ2-3,TRBV9,TRBD1,.,CASSAPPGQGTDTQYF,TGTGCCAGCAGCGCCCCCCCTGGACAGGGTACAGATACGCAGTATTTT
TRBJ2-7,TRBV5-1,.,few,CASSLGGRVSYEQYF,TGCGCCAGCAGCTTGGGGGGCAGGGTATCCTACGAGCAGTACTTC
TRBJ1-2,TRBV5-1,.,.,CASSLGDTGGGSGYTF,TGCGCCAGCAGCTTGGGGGACACAGGCGGGGGCTCCGGCTACACCTTC
TRBJ1-5,TRBV5-5,TRBD1,.,CASSPGQGGGNQPQHF,TGTGCCAGCAGCCCAGGACAGGGAGGTGGCAATCAGCCCCAGCATTTT
TRBJ1-1,TRBV5-8,.,.,CASSSRVNTEAFF,TGTGCCAGCAGCTCCAGGGTGAACACTGAAGCTTTCTTT
TRBJ1-5,TRBV7-8,TRBD1,.,CASSEAGTGAASNQPQHF,TGTGCCAGCAGCGAAGCCGGGACAGGGGCCGCTAGCAATCAGCCCCAGCATTTT
TRBJ2-1,TRBV6-6,.,.,CASSYSRETYNEQFF,TGTGCCAGCAGTTACTCGAGGGAGACGTACAATGAGCAGTTCTTC
TRBJ2-5,TRBV9,.,once,CASSVEGGVRETQYF,TGTGCCAGCAGCGTAGAGGGGGGGGTCAGGGAGACCCAGTACTTC
TRBJ2-5,TRBV28,.,many,CASSPQQGRKSETQYF,TGTGCCAGCAGTCCCCAGCAGGGGCGCAAATCAGAGACCCAGTACTTC
TRBJ2-7,TRBV2,TRBD2,.,CASSGLAGAYEQYF,TGTGCCAGCAGCGGACTAGCGGGGGCCTACGAGCAGTACTTC